A selection of T cell receptor beta chains follows, all from one sample in a study of blood T cell repertoires in COVID-19. Sequencing was performed with immunoSEQ multiplex PCR; in TCRdb, only in-frame clones are kept and a portion is missing. Of 150,000 to 190,000 clones listed, around 80% were seen once; the top ten hold around 7%. What was sequenced was PBMCs or T cells enriched from blood (not recorded which). The receptors derive from a man over 45 who had recovered from COVID-19. CDR3s include the opening cysteine and the closing phenylalanine or tryptophan. A D gene is named only where the DNA matches it firmly. Clone size is shown for a subset of rows, as once, few, many or a class of expanded clone.

>TRBD1|TRBV7-9|once|TRBJ2-7
CASSPPDRALFYYEQYF
TGTGCCAGCAGCCCCCCCGACAGGGCCCTATTCTATTACGAGCAGTACTTC
>-|TRBV18|-|TRBJ1-5
CASSPSPDQPQHF
TGTGCCAGCTCACCCTCCCCGGATCAGCCCCAGCATTTT
>-|TRBV5-1|-|TRBJ2-7
CASSLGLRDYEQYF
TGCGCCAGCAGCTTGGGTCTCAGGGACTACGAGCAGTACTTC
>TRBD2|TRBV3-1/TRBV3-2|once|TRBJ2-2
CASSQGLASRGGELFF
TGTGCCAGCAGCCAAGGACTAGCGTCTCGTGGCGGGGAGCTGTTTTTT
>-|TRBV2|-|TRBJ1-1
CASTRTALNTEAFF
TGTGCCAGCACTCGGACAGCTTTGAACACTGAAGCTTTCTTT
>-|TRBV11-3|-|TRBJ1-2
CASSHRASFDGYTF
TGTGCCAGCAGCCACAGGGCGAGTTTTGATGGCTACACCTTC
>-|TRBV12-3/TRBV12-4|once|TRBJ1-2
CASSQMPGYGYTF
TGTGCCAGCAGCCAAATGCCAGGGTATGGCTACACCTTC
>TRBD1|TRBV5-1|-|TRBJ2-2
CASSLGQGGTGELFF
TGCGCCAGCAGCCTGGGACAGGGGGGTACCGGGGAGCTGTTTTTT
>-|TRBV11-2|-|TRBJ2-2
CASSLIRGDTGELFF
TGTGCCAGCAGCTTAATAAGGGGCGACACCGGGGAGCTGTTTTTT
>-|TRBV6-5|-|TRBJ1-1
CASSYGQGLNTEAFF
TGTGCCAGCAGTTACGGGCAGGGATTGAACACTGAAGCTTTCTTT
>-|TRBV19|-|TRBJ1-4
CATRRGAGYGGNGEKLFF
TGTGCCACCCGGCGTGGAGCGGGGTACGGAGGAAATGGTGAAAAACTGTTTTTT
>TRBD2|TRBV11-2|-|TRBJ2-3
CASSLILAGGPPTDTQYF
TGTGCCAGCAGCTTAATACTAGCGGGGGGGCCCCCCACAGATACGCAGTATTTT
>-|TRBV5-1|-|TRBJ2-7
CASSLAGRTYEQYF
TGCGCCAGCAGCTTGGCAGGGCGAACCTACGAGCAGTACTTC
>TRBD2|TRBV11-2|-|TRBJ2-2
CASSPGLAGGLGTGELFF
TGTGCCAGCAGCCCTGGACTAGCGGGGGGGCTCGGCACCGGGGAGCTGTTTTTT
>TRBD2|TRBV6-5|-|TRBJ2-2
CASSSSGVNTGELFF
TGTGCCAGCAGTTCTAGCGGTGTTAACACCGGGGAGCTGTTTTTT
>-|TRBV5-1|-|TRBJ2-3
CASSLVRRTSTDTQYF
TGCGCCAGCAGCTTGGTTCGTCGCACTAGCACAGATACGCAGTATTTT
>-|TRBV6-2/TRBV6-3|once|TRBJ2-7
CASSYSAGSYEQYF
TGTGCCAGCAGTTACTCGGCAGGCTCCTACGAGCAGTACTTC
>TRBD2|TRBV18|-|TRBJ2-1
CASSSGLAGIEQFF
TGTGCCAGCTCATCGGGACTAGCGGGGATTGAGCAGTTCTTC
>TRBD2|TRBV10-3|-|TRBJ2-5
CAISEFLTRGTPSETQYF
TGTGCCATCAGTGAGTTCCTAACGCGGGGGACCCCTTCGGAGACCCAGTACTTC
>-|TRBV6-6|-|TRBJ1-4
CASNRFPEKLFF
TGTGCCAGCAACAGGTTCCCTGAAAAACTGTTTTTT
>TRBD1|TRBV15|-|TRBJ1-4
CATSRGEGTGGEKLFF
TGTGCCACCAGCAGAGGGGAGGGGACAGGTGGGGAAAAACTGTTTTTT
>TRBD2|TRBV18|-|TRBJ2-3
CASSIQRGRSDTQYF
TGTGCCAGCTCCATCCAGCGGGGGAGGTCAGATACGCAGTATTTT
>-|TRBV19|-|TRBJ2-2
CASRPLANTGELFF
TGTGCCAGTAGGCCCCTAGCGAACACCGGGGAGCTGTTTTTT
>TRBD2|TRBV6-5|-|TRBJ2-2
CASRRAGTGELFF
TGTGCCAGCAGACGAGCGGGGACCGGGGAGCTGTTTTTT
>-|TRBV6-6|-|TRBJ1-2
CASSLPQGWGYTF
TGTGCCAGCAGTTTACCACAGGGTTGGGGCTACACCTTC
>TRBD1|TRBV19|-|TRBJ1-1
CASYGWDRNTEAFF
TGTGCCAGTTACGGTTGGGACAGGAACACTGAAGCTTTCTTT
>-|TRBV6-6|-|TRBJ2-7
CASSRQASIYEQYF
TGTGCCAGCAGTCGACAGGCGTCCATCTACGAGCAGTACTTC
>TRBD1|TRBV27|-|TRBJ1-2
CASSFRGPGGYTF
TGTGCCAGCAGTTTCAGGGGGCCGGGGGGCTACACCTTC
>-|TRBV5-1|-|TRBJ1-6
CASSPQGGLGIPLHF
TGCGCCAGCAGCCCCCAAGGAGGGTTGGGGATACCCCTCCACTTT
>-|TRBV15|-|TRBJ1-1
CATSRESAGRPTEAFF
TGTGCCACCAGCAGAGAATCAGCAGGCCGACCCACTGAAGCTTTCTTT
>TRBD2|TRBV5-1|-|TRBJ2-6
CASSPREGFPGANVLTF
TGCGCCAGCAGCCCCAGGGAGGGGTTCCCTGGGGCCAACGTCCTGACTTTC
>-|TRBV7-8|-|TRBJ1-6
CASSNRGYNSPLHF
TGTGCCAGCAGCAACCGGGGCTATAATTCACCCCTCCACTTT
>TRBD1|TRBV5-1|-|TRBJ2-1
CASRGHGQGTNLRQFF
TGCGCCAGCAGGGGCCACGGACAGGGAACTAACTTACGGCAGTTCTTC
>-|TRBV2|-|TRBJ1-5
CASTQGGNQPQHF
TGTGCCAGCACACAGGGTGGAAATCAGCCCCAGCATTTT
>-|TRBV6-5|-|TRBJ2-3
CASSYGAENPTDTQYF
TGTGCCAGCAGTTACGGGGCAGAAAACCCCACAGATACGCAGTATTTT
>-|TRBV10-1|-|TRBJ2-7
CASSEYTNYEQYF
TGCGCCAGCAGTGAGTACACCAACTACGAGCAGTACTTC
>TRBD1|TRBV5-1|-|TRBJ2-6
CASSALLDRVLRGANVLTF
TGCGCCAGCAGCGCTCTCCTGGACAGGGTTCTGCGAGGGGCCAACGTCCTGACTTTC
>TRBD1|TRBV19|-|TRBJ2-7
CASSMGQVVEQYF
TGTGCCAGTAGTATGGGACAGGTGGTCGAGCAGTACTTC
>-|TRBV15|-|TRBJ1-1
CATSGPSDNLNTEAFF
TGTGCCACCAGCGGCCCTTCGGACAACCTGAACACTGAAGCTTTCTTT
>-|TRBV7-2|-|TRBJ1-2
CASSLGLPGEGYTF
TGTGCCAGCAGCTTAGGATTACCAGGGGAAGGCTACACCTTC
>-|TRBV2|-|TRBJ1-1
CASTPSGAENTEAFF
TGTGCCAGCACACCGAGTGGGGCGGAGAACACTGAAGCTTTCTTT
>-|TRBV6-5|-|TRBJ1-6
CASSLGQNNSPLHF
TGTGCCAGCAGTTTGGGACAAAATAATTCACCCCTCCACTTT
>TRBD2|TRBV5-4|-|TRBJ2-3
CASSSNGGAEWDTQYF
TGTGCCAGCAGCTCAAACGGGGGGGCCGAATGGGATACGCAGTATTTT
>-|TRBV4-3|-|TRBJ1-4
CASSQEGADATNEKLFF
TGCGCCAGCAGCCAAGAAGGGGCAGACGCAACTAATGAAAAACTGTTTTTT
>-|TRBV10-3|-|TRBJ2-2
CAIATGSNTGELFF
TGTGCCATCGCTACAGGGTCGAACACCGGGGAGCTGTTTTTT
>TRBD1|TRBV7-2|-|TRBJ1-2
CASSLQIGTGIYGYTF
TGTGCCAGCAGCTTACAAATTGGGACAGGGATTTATGGCTACACCTTC
>-|TRBV30|-|TRBJ2-7
CALRQPSYEQYF
TGTGCCTTGAGACAGCCGTCCTACGAGCAGTACTTC
>TRBD1|TRBV11-1|-|TRBJ1-1
CASSLAGGAGEAFF
TGTGCCAGCAGCTTAGCAGGGGGCGCGGGTGAAGCTTTCTTT
>-|TRBV18|once|TRBJ2-2
CASSQSGELFF
TGTGCCAGCTCCCAATCCGGGGAGCTGTTTTTT
>-|TRBV25-1|-|TRBJ1-2
CASSDRFDYGYTF
TGTGCCAGCAGCGACAGGTTCGACTATGGCTACACCTTC
>-|TRBV11-3|-|TRBJ2-7
CASSLRGYEQYF
TGTGCCAGCAGCCTCAGGGGCTACGAGCAGTACTTC
>TRBD1|TRBV7-2|-|TRBJ2-7
CASSLTSGQGPYEQYF
TGTGCCAGCAGCTTAACCTCCGGACAGGGCCCCTACGAGCAGTACTTC
>TRBD2|TRBV4-1|-|TRBJ2-1
CASSQVAGGGNEQFF
TGCGCCAGCAGCCAAGTAGCGGGGGGCGGCAATGAGCAGTTCTTC
>-|TRBV5-1|few|TRBJ2-7
CASSITGSSYEQYF
TGCGCCAGCAGCATAACAGGGAGCTCCTACGAGCAGTACTTC